Included here is one T cell receptor (beta chain) sequence, with context. What it binds is unknown. Read sequence stops 3 residues before the CDR3 end, and the germline J gene provides the missing end. J gave up 4 bases and V 5 bases, and 7 bases lay outside the gene matches. The CDR3 covers 14 residues. CDR1 and CDR2 from the germline V gene are KGHSH and LQKENI. These data originate in a study of T cells in women clearing cervical HPV infection. Study results and caveats: T-cell numbers per sample were unknown and may explain richness differences. It is unknown whether associations predate infection; no effector/memory or HPV-specific sorting.

Dot-blot hybridization genotyped cervical HPV amplified with MY09/MY11 PCR. Clones were read by immunoSEQ multiplex PCR, and TCRdb kept only the in-frame ones, dropping some. Its clone listing holds some 46,000 clones. This rearrangement joins TRBV18 to TRBJ1-1; TRBD1 matches 7 bases. This clonotype was obtained from a woman between 18 and 70 years old with a cervical HPV16 infection that either progressed to CIN3+ or cleared (not recorded which). The sequencing sample was made of blood buffy coat. The CDR3 bases that were read are TGTGCCAGCTCATCTCGGACAGGACGCACTGAA. It is translated as CASSSRTGRTE. The CDR3 as a whole reads CASSSRTGRTEAFF.